This is a list of T cell receptor beta chains from one sample in a study of T cells in Graves' hyperthyroidism and ophthalmopathy. One entry per CDR3 protein, called by TCRdb with MiXCR from the multiplex PCR reads. The sample records around 600,000 distinct CDR3 sequences, more than 13% being singletons. The sample consisted of blood. Receptor source: a woman aged 18-29 years with Graves' ophthalmopathy. Each CDR3 is given with its conserved first and last residue. Fields, in order: V gene, D gene, clone size, J gene, CDR3 length, CDR3 DNA, CDR3 protein. A D gene is named only where the DNA matches it firmly. Size is omitted from some rows. Given values are once, few, many or a class for expanded clones.

V gene: TRBV11-2; D gene: .; clone size: .; J gene: TRBJ1-3; CDR3 length: 15; CDR3 DNA: TGTGCCAGCAGCTCCAGACGAGGGACCGGAAACACCATATATTTT; CDR3 protein: CASSSRRGTGNTIYF
V gene: TRBV7-2; D gene: TRBD1; clone size: many; J gene: TRBJ2-3; CDR3 length: 16; CDR3 DNA: TGTGCCAGCAGCTCCCGATTAGGACAGGGCCGGGATACGCAGTATTTT; CDR3 protein: CASSSRLGQGRDTQYF
V gene: TRBV10-3; D gene: TRBD2; clone size: many; J gene: TRBJ2-3; CDR3 length: 16; CDR3 DNA: TGTGCCATCAGTGGAGGGACTAGCGAAAACACAGATACGCAGTATTTT; CDR3 protein: CAISGGTSENTDTQYF
V gene: TRBV27; D gene: .; clone size: .; J gene: TRBJ2-1; CDR3 length: 12; CDR3 DNA: TGTGCCAGCAGTTTCCAGGGCCGTGAGCAGTTCTTC; CDR3 protein: CASSFQGREQFF
V gene: TRBV11-2; D gene: .; clone size: many; J gene: TRBJ1-1; CDR3 length: 14; CDR3 DNA: TGTGCCAGCAGCTTATTCAGGATAAGAAATGAAGCTTTCTTT; CDR3 protein: CASSLFRIRNEAFF
V gene: TRBV9; D gene: TRBD2; clone size: many; J gene: TRBJ2-1; CDR3 length: 16; CDR3 DNA: TGTGCCAGCAGCGTAGGGGGACTAGCGGATTACAATGAGCAGTTCTTC; CDR3 protein: CASSVGGLADYNEQFF
V gene: TRBV24-1; D gene: .; clone size: many; J gene: TRBJ2-3; CDR3 length: 16; CDR3 DNA: TGTGCCACCAGTGAGGAGACAGGACTAAGCACAGATACGCAGTATTTT; CDR3 protein: CATSEETGLSTDTQYF
V gene: TRBV15; D gene: .; clone size: .; J gene: TRBJ2-5; CDR3 length: 17; CDR3 DNA: TGTGCCACCAGCAGAGATCGGGGAGACTACGCCCAAGAGACCCAGTACTTC; CDR3 protein: CATSRDRGDYAQETQYF
V gene: TRBV5-1; D gene: .; clone size: many; J gene: TRBJ2-3; CDR3 length: 15; CDR3 DNA: TGCGCCAGCAGCTTGGTTGTGGGAGGCACAGATACGCAGTATTTT; CDR3 protein: CASSLVVGGTDTQYF
V gene: TRBV10-3; D gene: .; clone size: many; J gene: TRBJ2-7; CDR3 length: 14; CDR3 DNA: TGTGCCATCAGCACCGGACAGAGCCCAGGAGGGCAGTACTTC; CDR3 protein: CAISTGQSPGGQYF
V gene: TRBV12-3/TRBV12-4; D gene: .; clone size: many; J gene: TRBJ1-6; CDR3 length: 14; CDR3 DNA: TGTGCCAGCAGAGGCCGGGACTATAATTCACCCCTCCACTTT; CDR3 protein: CASRGRDYNSPLHF
V gene: TRBV6-6; D gene: TRBD2; clone size: many; J gene: TRBJ2-7; CDR3 length: 16; CDR3 DNA: TGTGCCAGCAGTTACTCGGGAGGGATCCCTTCCTACGAGCAGTACTTC; CDR3 protein: CASSYSGGIPSYEQYF
V gene: TRBV5-6; D gene: TRBD2; clone size: .; J gene: TRBJ2-1; CDR3 length: 14; CDR3 DNA: TGTGCCAGCGTCATCCAAGGGGGAGCGGGGGAAGGGTTCTTC; CDR3 protein: CASVIQGGAGEGFF
V gene: TRBV29-1; D gene: .; clone size: once; J gene: TRBJ2-1; CDR3 length: 14; CDR3 DNA: TGCAGCGTTGGGGGAAAGACGGTTTACAATGAGCAGTTCTTC; CDR3 protein: CSVGGKTVYNEQFF
V gene: TRBV5-1; D gene: .; clone size: .; J gene: TRBJ1-1; CDR3 length: 15; CDR3 DNA: TGCGCCAGCAGCTTGGGTACGGGGGTCGTCACTGAAGCTTTCTTT; CDR3 protein: CASSLGTGVVTEAFF
V gene: TRBV7-9; D gene: TRBD2; clone size: .; J gene: TRBJ2-1; CDR3 length: 15; CDR3 DNA: TGTGCCAGCAGCTCCTGGACTAGCGGTCGCAATGAGCAGTTCTTC; CDR3 protein: CASSSWTSGRNEQFF
V gene: TRBV4-2; D gene: .; clone size: few; J gene: TRBJ2-6; CDR3 length: 17; CDR3 DNA: TGTGCCAGCAGCCAAGAAAGCAGTATCTCTGGGGCCAACGTCCTGACTTTC; CDR3 protein: CASSQESSISGANVLTF
V gene: TRBV27; D gene: TRBD1; clone size: many; J gene: TRBJ1-1; CDR3 length: 12; CDR3 DNA: TGTGCCAGCAGTCGACAGGGTCCTGAAGCTTTCTTT; CDR3 protein: CASSRQGPEAFF
V gene: TRBV7-2; D gene: TRBD1; clone size: few; J gene: TRBJ2-1; CDR3 length: 14; CDR3 DNA: TGTGCCAGCAGCGCCCGACAGGGGGGAGATGAGCAGTTCTTC; CDR3 protein: CASSARQGGDEQFF
V gene: TRBV5-1; D gene: TRBD1; clone size: many; J gene: TRBJ1-1; CDR3 length: 16; CDR3 DNA: TGCGCCAGCAGCTTGGTGCCTCTCGGACAGGGCCCTGAAGCTTTCTTT; CDR3 protein: CASSLVPLGQGPEAFF
V gene: TRBV27; D gene: TRBD1; clone size: .; J gene: TRBJ1-2; CDR3 length: 15; CDR3 DNA: TGTGCCAGCAGTTCCGGGACAGGGGGAGGGTATGGCTACACCTTC; CDR3 protein: CASSSGTGGGYGYTF
V gene: TRBV24-1; D gene: .; clone size: many; J gene: TRBJ1-1; CDR3 length: 12; CDR3 DNA: TGTGCCACCAGTGAAGAGAACACTGAAGCTTTCTTT; CDR3 protein: CATSEENTEAFF
V gene: TRBV10-3; D gene: .; clone size: many; J gene: TRBJ2-7; CDR3 length: 15; CDR3 DNA: TGTGCCATCAGTGAGCACTTAGGGGACGGGTACGAGCAGTACTTC; CDR3 protein: CAISEHLGDGYEQYF
V gene: TRBV11-3; D gene: .; clone size: many; J gene: TRBJ1-2; CDR3 length: 16; CDR3 DNA: TGTGCCAGCAGCTTACGTGCGAGGGGCACTAACTATGGCTACACCTTC; CDR3 protein: CASSLRARGTNYGYTF
V gene: TRBV12-5; D gene: .; clone size: few; J gene: TRBJ1-3; CDR3 length: 13; CDR3 DNA: TGTGCTAGTGGCCAAGGGTTTGGAAACACCATATATTTT; CDR3 protein: CASGQGFGNTIYF
V gene: TRBV11-3; D gene: .; clone size: many; J gene: TRBJ2-1; CDR3 length: 15; CDR3 DNA: TGTGCCAGCAGGCACGGGAAGAGCTCCTACAATGAGCAGTTCTTC; CDR3 protein: CASRHGKSSYNEQFF
V gene: TRBV15; D gene: .; clone size: .; J gene: TRBJ2-2; CDR3 length: 16; CDR3 DNA: TGTGCCACCAGCAGCCAGGGAGGAGGGGGCGCCGGGGAGCTGTTTTTT; CDR3 protein: CATSSQGGGGAGELFF
V gene: TRBV5-8; D gene: TRBD2; clone size: many; J gene: TRBJ2-3; CDR3 length: 16; CDR3 DNA: TGTGCCAGCACCATCGGACTAGCGGGAAGCACAGATACGCAGTATTTT; CDR3 protein: CASTIGLAGSTDTQYF
V gene: TRBV6-1; D gene: TRBD1; clone size: many; J gene: TRBJ1-2; CDR3 length: 14; CDR3 DNA: TGTGCCAGCAGATCGGGACAGTTGTCCTATGGCTACACCTTC; CDR3 protein: CASRSGQLSYGYTF
V gene: TRBV30; D gene: TRBD2; clone size: many; J gene: TRBJ2-1; CDR3 length: 16; CDR3 DNA: TGTGCCTGGAGTTATTTCACTAGCGTACTACACAATGAGCAGTTCTTC; CDR3 protein: CAWSYFTSVLHNEQFF
V gene: TRBV27; D gene: .; clone size: many; J gene: TRBJ2-1; CDR3 length: 16; CDR3 DNA: TGTGCCAGCAGTTTATTCAGCGGACCCTCCTACAATGAGCAGTTCTTC; CDR3 protein: CASSLFSGPSYNEQFF
V gene: TRBV20-1; D gene: TRBD1; clone size: .; J gene: TRBJ2-1; CDR3 length: 13; CDR3 DNA: TGCAGTGCTAGAGAAACGAACACAGGGGAACAGTTCTTC; CDR3 protein: CSARETNTGEQFF
V gene: TRBV27; D gene: TRBD1; clone size: few; J gene: TRBJ1-6; CDR3 length: 14; CDR3 DNA: TGTGCCAGCAGGGCCGGGACAGGGGTCTCACCCCTCCACTTT; CDR3 protein: CASRAGTGVSPLHF
V gene: TRBV27; D gene: TRBD1; clone size: few; J gene: TRBJ1-6; CDR3 length: 18; CDR3 DNA: TGTGCCAGCAGTTTATCACCGACAGGGAGGGAATATGATTCACCCCTCCACTTT; CDR3 protein: CASSLSPTGREYDSPLHF
V gene: TRBV2; D gene: TRBD1; clone size: many; J gene: TRBJ2-7; CDR3 length: 17; CDR3 DNA: TGTGCCAGCGGGGTCTTGGGCGCAGGGACAGGGAGCAACGAGCAGTACTTC; CDR3 protein: CASGVLGAGTGSNEQYF
V gene: TRBV10-3; D gene: TRBD1; clone size: .; J gene: TRBJ1-1; CDR3 length: 16; CDR3 DNA: TGTGCCATCAGTGGTGGAAGGACAGGGGCCCCCGCCGAAGCTTTCTTT; CDR3 protein: CAISGGRTGAPAEAFF
V gene: TRBV6-2/TRBV6-3; D gene: .; clone size: many; J gene: TRBJ1-1; CDR3 length: 14; CDR3 DNA: TGTGCCAGCAGCCCCGTCGCTATGAACACTGAAGCTTTCTTT; CDR3 protein: CASSPVAMNTEAFF
V gene: TRBV5-1; D gene: .; clone size: .; J gene: TRBJ1-2; CDR3 length: 15; CDR3 DNA: TGCGCCAGCAGCCTAAACGCTGGATTATTGAGTGGCTACACCTTC; CDR3 protein: CASSLNAGLLSGYTF
V gene: TRBV28; D gene: TRBD2; clone size: many; J gene: TRBJ2-5; CDR3 length: 15; CDR3 DNA: TGTGCCAGCAGTCGACTAGCGGGATTCCGGGAGACCCAGTACTTC; CDR3 protein: CASSRLAGFRETQYF
V gene: TRBV29-1; D gene: .; clone size: few; J gene: TRBJ2-1; CDR3 length: 13; CDR3 DNA: TGCAGCGTTGGAGAACAGGGAGGAAGTGAGCAGTTCTTC; CDR3 protein: CSVGEQGGSEQFF
V gene: TRBV11-2; D gene: .; clone size: .; J gene: TRBJ2-2; CDR3 length: 13; CDR3 DNA: TGTGCCAGCAGCTCGTATAAAGCCGGGGAGCTGTTTTTT; CDR3 protein: CASSSYKAGELFF